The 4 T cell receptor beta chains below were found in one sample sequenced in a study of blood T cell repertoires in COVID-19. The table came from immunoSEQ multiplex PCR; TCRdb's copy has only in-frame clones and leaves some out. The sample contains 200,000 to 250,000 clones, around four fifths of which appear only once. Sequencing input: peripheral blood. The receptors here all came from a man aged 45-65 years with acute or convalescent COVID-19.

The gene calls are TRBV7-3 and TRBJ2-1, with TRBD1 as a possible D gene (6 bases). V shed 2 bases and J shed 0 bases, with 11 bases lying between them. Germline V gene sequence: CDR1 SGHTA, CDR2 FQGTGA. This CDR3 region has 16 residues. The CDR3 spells CASSLAGTSSYNEQFF. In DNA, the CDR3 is TGTGCCAGCAGCTTAGCCGGGACAAGCTCCTACAATGAGCAGTTCTTC.

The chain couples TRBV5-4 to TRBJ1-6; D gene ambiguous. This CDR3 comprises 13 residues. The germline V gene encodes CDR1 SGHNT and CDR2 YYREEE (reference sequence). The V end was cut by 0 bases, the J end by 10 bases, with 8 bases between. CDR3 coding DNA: TGTGCCAGCAGCTTGGGAGAAGCCTCACCCCTCCACTTT. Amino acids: CASSLGEASPLHF. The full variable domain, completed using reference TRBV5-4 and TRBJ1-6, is ETGVTQSPTHLIKTRGQQVTLRCSSQSGHNTVSWYQQALGQGPQFIFQYYREEENGRGNFPPRFSGLQFPNYSSELNVNALELDDSALYLCASSLGEASPLHFGNGTRLTVT.

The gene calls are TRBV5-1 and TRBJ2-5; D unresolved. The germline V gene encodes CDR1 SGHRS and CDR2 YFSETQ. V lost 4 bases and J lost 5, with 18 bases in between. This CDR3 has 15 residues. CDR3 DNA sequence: TGCGCCAGCAGCGCCCAGGTCCATATCAGGGAGACCCAGTACTTC. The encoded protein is CASSAQVHIRETQYF.

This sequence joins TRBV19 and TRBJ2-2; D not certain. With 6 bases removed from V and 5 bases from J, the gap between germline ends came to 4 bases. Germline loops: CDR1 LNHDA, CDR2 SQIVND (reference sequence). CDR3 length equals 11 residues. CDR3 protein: CASSSTGELFF. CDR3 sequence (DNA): TGTGCCAGTAGCAGTACCGGGGAGCTGTTTTTT. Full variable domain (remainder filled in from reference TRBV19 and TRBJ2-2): DGGITQSPKYLFRKEGQNVTLSCEQNLNHDAMYWYRQDPGQGLRLIYYSQIVNDFQKGDIAEGYSVSREKKESFPLTVTSAQKNPTAFYLCASSSTGELFFGEGSRLTVL.